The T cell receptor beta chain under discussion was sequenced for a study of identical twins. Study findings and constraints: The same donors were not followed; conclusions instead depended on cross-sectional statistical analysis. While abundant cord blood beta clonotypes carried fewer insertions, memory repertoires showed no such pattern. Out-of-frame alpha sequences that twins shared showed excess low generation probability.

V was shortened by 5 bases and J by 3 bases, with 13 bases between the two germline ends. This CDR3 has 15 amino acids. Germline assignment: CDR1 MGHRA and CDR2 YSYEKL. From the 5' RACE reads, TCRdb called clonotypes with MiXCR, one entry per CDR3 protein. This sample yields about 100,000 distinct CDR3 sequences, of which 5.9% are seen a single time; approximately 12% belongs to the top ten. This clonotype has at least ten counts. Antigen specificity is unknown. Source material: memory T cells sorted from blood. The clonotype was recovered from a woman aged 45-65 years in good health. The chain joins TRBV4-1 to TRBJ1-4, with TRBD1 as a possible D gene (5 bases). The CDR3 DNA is TGCGCCAGCAGCAAATCCGGGACTTCTAATGAAAAACTGTTTTTT. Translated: CASSKSGTSNEKLFF.